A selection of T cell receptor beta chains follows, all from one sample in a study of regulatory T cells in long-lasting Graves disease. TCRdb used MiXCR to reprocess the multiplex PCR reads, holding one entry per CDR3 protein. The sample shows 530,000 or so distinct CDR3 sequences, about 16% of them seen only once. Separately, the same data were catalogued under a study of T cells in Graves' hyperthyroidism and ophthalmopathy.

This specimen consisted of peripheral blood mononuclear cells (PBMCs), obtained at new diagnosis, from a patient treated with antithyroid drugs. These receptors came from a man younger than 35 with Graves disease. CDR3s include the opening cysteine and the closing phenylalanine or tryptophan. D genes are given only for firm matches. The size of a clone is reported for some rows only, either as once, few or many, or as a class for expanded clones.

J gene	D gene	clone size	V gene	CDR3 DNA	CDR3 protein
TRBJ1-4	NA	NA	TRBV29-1	TGCAGCGTCTCGACAGGAGGGGAAAAACTGTTTTTT	CSVSTGGEKLFF
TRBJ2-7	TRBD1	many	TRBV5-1	TGCGCCAGCAGCCAGGGACAGGGGGCGGTCGAGCAGTACTTC	CASSQGQGAVEQYF
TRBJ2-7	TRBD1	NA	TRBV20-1	TGCAGTGCTAGACACCCCGGGACAGGGACCTACGAGCAGTACTTC	CSARHPGTGTYEQYF
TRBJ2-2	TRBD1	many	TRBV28	TGTGCCAGCAGCTCGGGACAGGGAGACACCGGGGAGCTGTTTTTT	CASSSGQGDTGELFF
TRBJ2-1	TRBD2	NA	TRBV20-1	TGCAGTGCCTCACTAGCGGCGTACAATGAGCAGTTCTTC	CSASLAAYNEQFF
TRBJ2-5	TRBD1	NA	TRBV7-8	TGTGCCAGCAGCACACCAATTGAGACAGGGGAGGATGAGACCCAGTACTTC	CASSTPIETGEDETQYF
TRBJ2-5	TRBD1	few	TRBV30	TGTGCCTGGAGACCCGGGACAGGAGGTCGCGGGACCCAGTACTTC	CAWRPGTGGRGTQYF
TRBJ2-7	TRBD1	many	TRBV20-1	TGCAGTGCTAGAGCGAAGGGCGGGACAGGGATCTACGAGCAGTACTTC	CSARAKGGTGIYEQYF
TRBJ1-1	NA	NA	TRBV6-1	TGTGCCAGCATTTGGAGTACAGGGTATTCGGGTGAAGCTTTCTTT	CASIWSTGYSGEAFF
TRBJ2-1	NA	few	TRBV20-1	TGCAGTGCTAGAGGGGGAGCGGTCGGATACAATGAGCAGTTCTTC	CSARGGAVGYNEQFF
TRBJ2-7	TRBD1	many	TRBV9	TGTGCCAGCAGCCCTCGACAGGGCAGCTCCTACGAGCAGTACTTC	CASSPRQGSSYEQYF
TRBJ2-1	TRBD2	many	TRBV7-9	TGTGCCAGCAGCTTAGCAGTCCTAGCGGAAGGGAATGAGCAGTTCTTC	CASSLAVLAEGNEQFF
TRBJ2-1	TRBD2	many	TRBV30	TGTGCCTGGACGTTAGCGGGAGGAGTTGAGCAGTTCTTC	CAWTLAGGVEQFF
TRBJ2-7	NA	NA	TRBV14	TGTGCCAGCTTTGGCGGGACCTACGAGCAGTACTTC	CASFGGTYEQYF
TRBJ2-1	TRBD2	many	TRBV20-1	TGCAGTGCCCGAGGGGCGGGAGTCTACGATGAGCAGTTCTTC	CSARGAGVYDEQFF
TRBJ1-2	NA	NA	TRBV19	TGTGCCAGTAGTATCGTATCGGGGGCAAGCTATGGCTACACCTTC	CASSIVSGASYGYTF
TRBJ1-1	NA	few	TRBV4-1	TGCGCCAGCAGCCAAGAACAGGCTATGAACACTGAAGCTTTCTTT	CASSQEQAMNTEAFF